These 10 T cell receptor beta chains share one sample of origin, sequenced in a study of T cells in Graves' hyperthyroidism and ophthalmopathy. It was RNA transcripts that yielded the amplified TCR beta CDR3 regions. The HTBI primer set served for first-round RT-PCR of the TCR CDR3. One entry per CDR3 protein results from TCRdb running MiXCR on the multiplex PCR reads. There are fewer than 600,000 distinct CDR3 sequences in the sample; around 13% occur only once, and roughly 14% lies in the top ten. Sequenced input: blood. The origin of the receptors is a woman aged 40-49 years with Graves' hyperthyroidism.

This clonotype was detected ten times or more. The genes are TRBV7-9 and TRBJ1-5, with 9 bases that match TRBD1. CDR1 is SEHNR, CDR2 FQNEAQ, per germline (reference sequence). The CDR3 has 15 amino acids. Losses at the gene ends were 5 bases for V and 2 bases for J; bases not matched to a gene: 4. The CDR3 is CASSRGQGGNQPQHF. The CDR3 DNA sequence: TGTGCCAGCAGCCGGGGACAGGGAGGCAATCAGCCCCAGCATTTT. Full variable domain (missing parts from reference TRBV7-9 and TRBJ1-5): DTGVSQNPRHKITKRGQNVTFRCDPISEHNRLYWYRQTLGQGPEFLTYFQNEAQLEKSRLLSDRFSAERPKGSFSTLEIQRTEQGDSAMYLCASSRGQGGNQPQHFGDGTRLSIL.

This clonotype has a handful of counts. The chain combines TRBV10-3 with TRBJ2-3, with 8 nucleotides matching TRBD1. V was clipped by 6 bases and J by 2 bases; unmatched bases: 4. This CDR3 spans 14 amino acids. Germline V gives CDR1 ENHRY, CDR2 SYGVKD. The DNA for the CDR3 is TGTGCCATCAGCGGACAGGGAACCACAGATACGCAGTATTTT. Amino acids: CAISGQGTTDTQYF.

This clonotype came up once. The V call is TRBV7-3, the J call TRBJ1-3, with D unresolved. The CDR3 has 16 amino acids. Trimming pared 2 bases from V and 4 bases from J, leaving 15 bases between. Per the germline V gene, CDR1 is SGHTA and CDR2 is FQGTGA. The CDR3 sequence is CASSLGPALGGNTIYF. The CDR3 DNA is TGTGCCAGCAGCTTAGGACCAGCCCTGGGGGGAAACACCATATATTTT.

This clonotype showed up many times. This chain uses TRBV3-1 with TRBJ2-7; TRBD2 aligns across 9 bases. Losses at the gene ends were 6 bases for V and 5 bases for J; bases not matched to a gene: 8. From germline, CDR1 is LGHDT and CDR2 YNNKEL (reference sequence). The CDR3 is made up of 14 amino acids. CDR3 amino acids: CASRGSGSFHEQYF. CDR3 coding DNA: TGTGCCAGCAGGGGTAGCGGGAGTTTCCACGAGCAGTACTTC.

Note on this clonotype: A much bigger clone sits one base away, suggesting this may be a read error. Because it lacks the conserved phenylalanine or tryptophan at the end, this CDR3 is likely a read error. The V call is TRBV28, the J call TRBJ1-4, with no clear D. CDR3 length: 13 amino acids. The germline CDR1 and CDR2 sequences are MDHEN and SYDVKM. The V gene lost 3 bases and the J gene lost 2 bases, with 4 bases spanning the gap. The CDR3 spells CASSFATNEKLFL. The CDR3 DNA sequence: TGTGCCAGCAGTTTTGCCACTAATGAAAAACTGTTTTTG.

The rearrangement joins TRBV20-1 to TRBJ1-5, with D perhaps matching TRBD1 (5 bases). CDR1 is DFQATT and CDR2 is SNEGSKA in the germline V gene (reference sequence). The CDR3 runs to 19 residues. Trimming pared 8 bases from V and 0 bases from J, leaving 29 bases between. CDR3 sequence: CSTLGARLGGEYSNQPQHF. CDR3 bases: TGCAGTACCCTCGGGGCCAGGTTAGGAGGGGAGTATAGCAATCAGCCCCAGCATTTT.

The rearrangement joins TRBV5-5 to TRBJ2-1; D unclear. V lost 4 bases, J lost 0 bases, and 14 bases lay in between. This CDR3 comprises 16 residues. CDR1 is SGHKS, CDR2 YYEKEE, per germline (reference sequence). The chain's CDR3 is CASSLAVEPSYNEQFF. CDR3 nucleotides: TGTGCCAGCAGCCTGGCCGTTGAGCCCTCCTACAATGAGCAGTTCTTC.

The CDR3 reads CASSPQGGMNTEAFF. CDR3 DNA sequence: TGTGCCAGCAGCCCCCAAGGCGGGATGAACACTGAAGCTTTCTTT. V is TRBV11-2 and J is TRBJ1-1, with unresolved D. Per germline, CDR1 SGHAT and CDR2 FQNNGV. V lost 5 bases and J 0 bases, leaving 13 bases between the germline ends. The CDR3 is 15 amino acids.

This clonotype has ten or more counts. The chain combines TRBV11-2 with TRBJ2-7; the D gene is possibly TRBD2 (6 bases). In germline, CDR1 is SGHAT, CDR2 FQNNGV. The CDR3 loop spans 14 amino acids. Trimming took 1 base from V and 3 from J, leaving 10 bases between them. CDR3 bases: TGTGCCAGCAGCTTAGGCTTCGGGAGCTACGAGCAGTACTTC. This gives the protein CASSLGFGSYEQYF.

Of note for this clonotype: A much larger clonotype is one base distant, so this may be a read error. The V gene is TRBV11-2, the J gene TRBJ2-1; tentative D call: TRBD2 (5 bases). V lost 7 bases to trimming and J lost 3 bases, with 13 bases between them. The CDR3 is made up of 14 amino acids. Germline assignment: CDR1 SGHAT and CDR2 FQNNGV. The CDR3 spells CASIFDGNYNEQFF. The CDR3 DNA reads TGTGCCAGCATCTTCGACGGGAACTACAATGAGCAGTTCTTC.